Listed here is a single T cell receptor (beta chain). By sample share, this clonotype is large (0.1 to 1%). Its binding antigen is unknown. Nothing much larger sits one base from this clone, and base qualities are not available. Counted from cysteine to phenylalanine, this CDR3 has 11 amino acids. Just CDR3 DNA is preserved here, 33 bases in frame from base 1. V is shortened by 5 bases, J by 5 bases, and the region joining them spans 4 bases. According to the germline V gene (reference sequence), CDR1 reads MNHNY and CDR2 reads SVGAGI. The data were taken from a study of circulating CD8 cells and anti-PD-1 response in melanoma (dated by TCRdb to the early 2020s). Regarding the study in general: Nivolumab was given to patients intravenously at 3 mg/kg every 2 weeks. Of the roughly 13 patients in the melanoma cohort, anti-PD-1 was received as first-line therapy by seven patients, and prior targeted therapy or immunotherapy had been received by six patients. Responders were defined as patients showing complete or partial responses, and non-responders as patients showing stable or progressive disease (RECIST v1.1). The TCR repertoire analysis covered around eleven melanoma patients: 7 non-responders and 4 responders. PD-1 on on-treatment samples was detected using a biotinylated anti-human IgG4 antibody.

Study-level results and caveats: Repertoires were largely private between subsets, with under 8% of TRB clonotypes shared at M1; sharing was highest between DPOS and TIGIT. The cohort included both treatment-naive and previously treated patients, and the authors noted that this mix could influence results. The published TCR repertoire comparisons used only baseline and M1 samples from a small cohort with few responders. The DNEG repertoire had the highest diversity, the PD-1 and DPOS repertoires had similar and higher clonality, and the TIGIT repertoires had the lowest diversity. Because tumor material could not be accessed, tumor reactivity was instead assessed with peptide assays on expanded sorted subsets. Because of limited material, replicates were generally not included when the experiments were performed.

Sequencing took place on a NextSeq 500. The QIAseq Immune Repertoire RNA Library Kit, Human TCR Panel, was used to prepare TCR libraries from 15 ng of total RNA. The TCR libraries were sequenced on an Illumina NextSeq using a Mid Output V2 kit and asymmetric 261x41 paired-end reads. Each TCR library was diluted to around 4 nM, after which the TCR libraries were pooled, denatured and loaded at around 1 pM. Processing in the source paper ran as follows. TCR FASTQ files were processed in the QIAGEN GeneGlobe Data Analysis Center, and downstream analysis was performed in R 3.5.2. Clonality was calculated as one minus the Shannon entropy normalized by the log of the number of unique productive sequences. Within each subset, Fisher exact tests at 5% FDR identified TRA or TRB clonotypes differing in abundance between baseline and M1. Differentially abundant clonotypes were grouped as emerging, expanding, contracting or non-expanding/contracting. Morisita's overlap index was used to measure repertoire overlap between patients. The raw public data were reprocessed by TCRdb itself: fastp quality trimming at Q25, MiXCR clonotype calling, in-frame beta chains only. Every distinct CDR3 protein forms one entry, paired with its most common genes and DNA. These V and J calls are TCRdb output, not the study's own analysis. The sample data list around 540 distinct CDR3 sequences, and roughly 6.5% of these were observed just once. The ten top clones hold 27% of the sample.

Four subsets defined by PD-1 and/or TIGIT were sorted from live CD3+CD8+TCRalphabeta+ cells on a BD FACSAria II cell sorter. To characterize relevance to anti-PD-1 therapy response, circulating CD8 T cells were sorted into four subsets based on PD-1 and TIGIT expression. For every sorted CD8 T-cell subset, sequencing covered both the TCR alpha and the TCR beta chains. Peripheral blood was drawn before the first anti-PD-1 injection and after two and four injections. Ficoll gradient centrifugation was used to isolate PBMCs right away. Until use, PBMCs were kept cryopreserved in liquid nitrogen in RPMI containing 20% FCS and approximately 9.3% DMSO. Thawed PBMCs were stained with a viability dye and antibodies against CD3, CD8alpha, TCRalphabeta, PD-1 and TIGIT. Total RNA was extracted with the RNeasy Kit, and every sample reached a RIN above 7.

The V and J genes are TRBV6-6 and TRBJ1-5, with no reliable assignment of the D segment. Here the sequenced sample was CD8+ T cells from PBMCs, taken at baseline or after one month of anti-PD-1 therapy (not recorded which). This clonotype originated in a human donor with melanoma. The CDR3 has the sequence CASSRDQPQHF. In nucleotides, the sequence is TGTGCCAGCAGTCGAGATCAGCCCCAGCATTTT.